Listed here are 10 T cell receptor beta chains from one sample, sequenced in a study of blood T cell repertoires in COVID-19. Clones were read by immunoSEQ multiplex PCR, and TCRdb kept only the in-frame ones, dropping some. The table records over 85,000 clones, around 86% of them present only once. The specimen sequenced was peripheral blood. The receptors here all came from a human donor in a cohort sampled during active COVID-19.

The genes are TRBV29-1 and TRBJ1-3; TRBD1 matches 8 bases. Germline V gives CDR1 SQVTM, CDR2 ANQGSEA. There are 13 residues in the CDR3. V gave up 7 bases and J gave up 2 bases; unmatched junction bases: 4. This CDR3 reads CSGTGGAGNTIYF. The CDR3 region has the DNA TGCAGCGGCACAGGGGGAGCTGGAAACACCATATATTTT. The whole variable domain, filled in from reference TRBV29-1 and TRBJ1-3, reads SAVISQKPSRDICQRGTSLTIQCQVDSQVTMMFWYRQQPGQSLTLIATANQGSEATYESGFVIDKFPISRPNLTFSTLTVSNMSPEDSSIYLCSGTGGAGNTIYFGEGSWLTVV.

CDR3 nucleotides: TGTGCCAGCAGCCCGGGGACTAGCATTATATATGAGCAGTTCTTC. This codes for CASSPGTSIIYEQFF. This sequence joins TRBV5-4 and TRBJ2-1, with TRBD2 matching over 9 bases. The germline V gene encodes CDR1 SGHNT and CDR2 YYREEE (reference sequence). This CDR3 spans 15 amino acids. The J segment lost 8 bases and the V segment lost 4 bases, leaving 10 bases of the junction unmatched.

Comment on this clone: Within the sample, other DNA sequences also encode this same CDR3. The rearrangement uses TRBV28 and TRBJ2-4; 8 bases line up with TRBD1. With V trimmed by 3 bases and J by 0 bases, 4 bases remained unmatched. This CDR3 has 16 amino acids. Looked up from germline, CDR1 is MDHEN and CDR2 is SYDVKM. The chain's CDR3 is CASSLGTGLAKNIQYF. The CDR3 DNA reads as TGTGCCAGCAGTTTGGGGACAGGACTAGCCAAAAACATTCAGTACTTC.

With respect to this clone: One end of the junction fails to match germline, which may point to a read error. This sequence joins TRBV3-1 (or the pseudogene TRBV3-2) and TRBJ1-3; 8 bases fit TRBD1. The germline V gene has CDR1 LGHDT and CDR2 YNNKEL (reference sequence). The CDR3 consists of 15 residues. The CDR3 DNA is TGTGCCAGCAGTCAAGGGACAGGATCTGGAAACACCATATATTTT. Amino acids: CASSQGTGSGNTIYF.

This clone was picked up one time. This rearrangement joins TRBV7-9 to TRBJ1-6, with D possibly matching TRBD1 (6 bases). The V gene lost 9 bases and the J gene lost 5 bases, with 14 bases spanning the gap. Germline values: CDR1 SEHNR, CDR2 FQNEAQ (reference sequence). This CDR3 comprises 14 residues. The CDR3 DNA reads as TGTGCCAGTTCCAGACAGGTGGATAATTCACCCCTCCACTTT. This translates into CASSRQVDNSPLHF.

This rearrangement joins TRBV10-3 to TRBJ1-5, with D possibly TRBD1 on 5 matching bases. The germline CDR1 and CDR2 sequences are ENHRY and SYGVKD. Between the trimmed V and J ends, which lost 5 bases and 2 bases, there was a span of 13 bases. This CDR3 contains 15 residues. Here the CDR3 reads CAISTGPGGNQPQHF. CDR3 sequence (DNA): TGTGCCATCAGTACGGGCCCGGGGGGCAATCAGCCCCAGCATTTT.

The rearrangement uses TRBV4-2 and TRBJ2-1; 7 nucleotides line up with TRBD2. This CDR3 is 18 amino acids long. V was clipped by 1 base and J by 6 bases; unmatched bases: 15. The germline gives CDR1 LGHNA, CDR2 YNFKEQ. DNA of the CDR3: TGTGCCAGCAGCCAAGCGGGCGGAATTAGCGGGCCGTCCAATGAGCAGTTCTTC. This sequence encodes CASSQAGGISGPSNEQFF.

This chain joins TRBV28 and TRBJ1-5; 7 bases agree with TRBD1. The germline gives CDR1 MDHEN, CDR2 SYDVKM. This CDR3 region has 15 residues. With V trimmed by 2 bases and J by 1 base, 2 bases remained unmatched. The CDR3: CASSLPGQSNQPQHF. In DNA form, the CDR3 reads TGTGCCAGCAGTTTACCGGGACAGAGCAATCAGCCCCAGCATTTT.

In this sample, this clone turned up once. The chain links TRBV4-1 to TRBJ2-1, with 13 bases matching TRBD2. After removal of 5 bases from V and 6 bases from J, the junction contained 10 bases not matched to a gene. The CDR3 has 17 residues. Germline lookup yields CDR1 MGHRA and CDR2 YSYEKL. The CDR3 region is CASSGPGGLAGINEQFF. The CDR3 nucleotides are TGCGCCAGCAGCGGGCCCGGGGGACTAGCGGGGATCAATGAGCAGTTCTTC.

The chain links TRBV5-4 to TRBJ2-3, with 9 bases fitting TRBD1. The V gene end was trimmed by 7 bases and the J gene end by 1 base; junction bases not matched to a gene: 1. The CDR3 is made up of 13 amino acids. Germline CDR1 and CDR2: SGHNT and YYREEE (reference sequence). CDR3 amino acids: CASGDRGTDTQYF. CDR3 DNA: TGTGCCAGCGGGGACAGGGGCACAGATACGCAGTATTTT.